This T cell receptor (beta chain) was obtained from a study of T cells after yellow fever vaccination. Looking at the study overall: For low cell numbers, libraries were made with SMART-Seq v4 Ultra Low Input.

The germline V gene encodes CDR1 SGHRS and CDR2 YFSETQ. V was shortened by 0 bases and J by 1 base, with 13 bases between the two germline ends. The CDR3 sequence is 16 residues long. TCRdb analysed the 5' RACE reads with MiXCR anew, one entry per CDR3 protein. Found here are roughly 30,000 distinct CDR3 sequences, approximately 6.5% of them singletons; the top ten hold roughly 25%. Only a few counts were recorded for this clonotype. Regarding the study as a whole: Subsequent to the booster, the majority of primary-vaccination clones reappeared (around 95% CD4, approximately 90% CD8). Among sorted memory subsets on day 0, almost all vaccine-responding clonotypes fell below detection.

V is TRBV5-1 and J is TRBJ2-5; the D gene is possibly TRBD2 (7 bases). The TCR was taken from a man aged 25 to 45 who received the YFV17D yellow fever vaccine. Material: PBMCs, either bulk or a sorted T-cell subset (CD4+, CD8+, memory, or dextramer-sorted; not recorded which), obtained on the day of the yellow fever booster vaccination. CDR3 residues: CASSLGSGGFQETQYF. The DNA for the CDR3 is TGCGCCAGCAGCTTGGGTTCGGGGGGCTTCCAAGAGACCCAGTACTTC.